This T cell receptor (beta chain) originates from a study of response to subunit inactivated influenza vaccine. One entry per CDR3 protein, called by TCRdb with MiXCR from the RT-PCR reads. This sample yields around 600,000 distinct CDR3 sequences, of which about 11% are seen a single time; approximately 11% belongs to the top ten. Trimming left V 6 bases short and J 0 bases short, with 14 bases between. The length of the CDR3 is 15 residues. The same specimen was also included in a second study, on T cells expressing NK-cell markers. That work adds: Generation of TCR beta cDNA was performed by 5'RACE template switching incorporating UMIs. Of the CD8+ T cell pool in roughly 6 donors, about 1.0-8% was accounted for by dominant NKG2C+ clonotypes. The study found these clonotypes also leading the CD3+CD56-NKG2C+ fraction in a few donors.

Sequencing used PBMCs from blood, obtained on the day of vaccination. The clonotype was recovered from a man over 45 who received an inactivated influenza vaccine. V usage is TRBV12-3 or TRBV12-4 and J usage is TRBJ1-2; a weak D match, TRBD1 (5 bases). CDR3 sequence (DNA): TGTGCCAGCAGCCTTCACGGGGGGTCTAACTATGGCTACACCTTC. This sequence encodes CASSLHGGSNYGYTF.